Listed below are T cell receptor beta chains from one sample, sequenced in a study of early T cells in non-severe SARS-CoV-2 infection. TCRdb itself ran the 5' RACE reads through MiXCR, one entry per CDR3 protein. The sample yields 70,000 to 95,000 distinct CDR3 sequences, 13% to 15% seen once. Specimen: whole blood. These receptors were obtained from an adult who was a healthcare worker with PCR-confirmed SARS-CoV-2 infection or an uninfected control (not recorded which). The CDR3 runs from the conserved cysteine through the conserved F or W. A D gene is named only where the DNA matches it firmly. Expanded clones are given a class, and other clones once, few, many or no size at all.

CDR3aa: CASSSRRTGGNTGELFF; CDR3nt: TGTGCCAGCAGCAGCCGGAGGACAGGGGGTAACACCGGGGAGCTGTTTTTT; len: 17; v_gene: TRBV11-1; abundance: few; j_gene: TRBJ2-2; d_gene: TRBD1
CDR3aa: CASSWGVPEAFF; CDR3nt: TGTGCCAGCAGTTGGGGAGTCCCGGAAGCTTTCTTT; len: 12; v_gene: TRBV6-2/TRBV6-3; abundance: NA; j_gene: TRBJ1-1; d_gene: NA
CDR3aa: CATSDPGTGGNPSTDTQYF; CDR3nt: TGTGCCACCAGTGATCCTGGGACAGGGGGGAATCCTAGCACAGATACGCAGTATTTT; len: 19; v_gene: TRBV24-1; abundance: NA; j_gene: TRBJ2-3; d_gene: TRBD1
CDR3aa: CASSSLGYGYTF; CDR3nt: TGTGCCAGCAGCTCTCTAGGGTATGGCTACACCTTC; len: 12; v_gene: TRBV5-5; abundance: few; j_gene: TRBJ1-2; d_gene: NA
CDR3aa: CASTPTPVGFNEQFF; CDR3nt: TGTGCCAGCACCCCAACGCCAGTGGGGTTCAATGAGCAGTTCTTC; len: 15; v_gene: TRBV7-9; abundance: NA; j_gene: TRBJ2-1; d_gene: NA
CDR3aa: CASSEPGEGQYF; CDR3nt: TGTGCCAGCAGTGAACCAGGAGAGGGTCAGTACTTC; len: 12; v_gene: TRBV27; abundance: many; j_gene: TRBJ2-4; d_gene: NA
CDR3aa: CASSWVGYEQYF; CDR3nt: TGTGCCAGCAGTTGGGTTGGGTACGAGCAGTACTTC; len: 12; v_gene: TRBV28; abundance: medium-sized; j_gene: TRBJ2-7; d_gene: NA
CDR3aa: CASSSGILNTGELFF; CDR3nt: TGTGCCAGCAGCTCAGGGATTCTCAACACCGGGGAGCTGTTTTTT; len: 15; v_gene: TRBV7-2; abundance: few; j_gene: TRBJ2-2; d_gene: NA
CDR3aa: CASSHWFQPQHF; CDR3nt: TGTGCCAGCAGCCATTGGTTTCAGCCCCAGCATTTT; len: 12; v_gene: TRBV16; abundance: few; j_gene: TRBJ1-5; d_gene: NA
CDR3aa: CASSPETTSGNTIYF; CDR3nt: TGTGCCAGCAGCCCGGAGACAACCTCTGGAAACACCATATATTTT; len: 15; v_gene: TRBV5-5; abundance: NA; j_gene: TRBJ1-3; d_gene: NA
CDR3aa: CASSYRSRSNTQYF; CDR3nt: TGTGCCAGCAGTTATAGGTCGAGATCAAATACGCAGTATTTT; len: 14; v_gene: TRBV6-2/TRBV6-3; abundance: NA; j_gene: TRBJ2-3; d_gene: NA
CDR3aa: CAIPEGLYEQYF; CDR3nt: TGTGCCATCCCGGAGGGTCTCTACGAGCAGTACTTC; len: 12; v_gene: TRBV21-1; abundance: many; j_gene: TRBJ2-7; d_gene: NA
CDR3aa: CASSLLSGAPENTEAFF; CDR3nt: TGTGCCAGCTCACTGCTTTCGGGGGCCCCGGAGAACACTGAAGCTTTCTTT; len: 17; v_gene: TRBV18; abundance: NA; j_gene: TRBJ1-1; d_gene: NA
CDR3aa: CASSLVGRNYTF; CDR3nt: TGTGCCAGCAGCTTAGTAGGCAGAAACTACACCTTC; len: 12; v_gene: TRBV7-9; abundance: NA; j_gene: TRBJ1-2; d_gene: NA
CDR3aa: CASSPAGTQETQYF; CDR3nt: TGTGCCAGCAGCCCAGCGGGGACCCAAGAGACCCAGTACTTC; len: 14; v_gene: TRBV3-1; abundance: NA; j_gene: TRBJ2-5; d_gene: TRBD2
CDR3aa: CASNSMGVGYTGELFF; CDR3nt: TGTGCCAGCAACTCTATGGGGGTCGGGTACACCGGGGAGCTGTTTTTT; len: 16; v_gene: TRBV11-2; abundance: NA; j_gene: TRBJ2-2; d_gene: NA
CDR3aa: CASSLLSGYTF; CDR3nt: TGTGCCAGCAGTTTATTATCTGGCTACACCTTC; len: 11; v_gene: TRBV28; abundance: many; j_gene: TRBJ1-2; d_gene: NA
CDR3aa: CASSQIQGLYEQYF; CDR3nt: TGTGCCAGCAGCCAAATTCAGGGCTTGTACGAGCAGTACTTC; len: 14; v_gene: TRBV28; abundance: NA; j_gene: TRBJ2-7; d_gene: NA
CDR3aa: CASSSPSQGAETQYF; CDR3nt: TGTGCCAGCAGTTCGCCCTCACAGGGAGCGGAGACCCAGTACTTC; len: 15; v_gene: TRBV12-3/TRBV12-4; abundance: NA; j_gene: TRBJ2-5; d_gene: NA
CDR3aa: CSVVSENTEAFF; CDR3nt: TGCAGCGTTGTTAGCGAGAACACTGAAGCTTTCTTT; len: 12; v_gene: TRBV29-1; abundance: few; j_gene: TRBJ1-1; d_gene: NA
CDR3aa: CASRDSYNSPLHF; CDR3nt: TGTGCCAGCAGGGACTCCTATAATTCACCCCTCCACTTT; len: 13; v_gene: TRBV10-3; abundance: NA; j_gene: TRBJ1-6; d_gene: NA
CDR3aa: CAAGRTQETQYF; CDR3nt: TGTGCCGCCGGACGGACTCAAGAGACCCAGTACTTC; len: 12; v_gene: TRBV3-1; abundance: NA; j_gene: TRBJ2-5; d_gene: NA
CDR3aa: CASSTTGAYGYTF; CDR3nt: TGTGCCAGTAGTACCACAGGGGCCTATGGCTACACCTTC; len: 13; v_gene: TRBV19; abundance: NA; j_gene: TRBJ1-2; d_gene: TRBD1
CDR3aa: CSVQNLARGRSYEQYF; CDR3nt: TGCAGCGTTCAAAACCTCGCAAGGGGCAGGTCCTACGAGCAGTACTTC; len: 16; v_gene: TRBV29-1; abundance: NA; j_gene: TRBJ2-7; d_gene: NA
CDR3aa: CASSVGNSLYGYTF; CDR3nt: TGTGCCAGCAGCGTAGGAAACTCGCTCTATGGCTACACCTTC; len: 14; v_gene: TRBV9; abundance: NA; j_gene: TRBJ1-2; d_gene: NA
CDR3aa: CASSQDAGNRVGGYTF; CDR3nt: TGCGCCAGCAGCCAAGATGCGGGAAATCGGGTTGGTGGCTACACCTTC; len: 16; v_gene: TRBV4-3; abundance: few; j_gene: TRBJ1-2; d_gene: NA
CDR3aa: CASSLAGVTQYF; CDR3nt: TGCGCCAGCAGCTTGGCCGGGGTTACGCAGTATTTT; len: 12; v_gene: TRBV5-1; abundance: few; j_gene: TRBJ2-3; d_gene: NA
CDR3aa: CSVATGQGRSGYTF; CDR3nt: TGCAGCGTTGCGACCGGACAGGGGAGGAGTGGCTACACCTTC; len: 14; v_gene: TRBV29-1; abundance: many; j_gene: TRBJ1-2; d_gene: TRBD1
CDR3aa: CASSLGQVGEAFF; CDR3nt: TGTGCCAGCAGTTTAGGACAGGTTGGTGAAGCTTTCTTT; len: 13; v_gene: TRBV28; abundance: NA; j_gene: TRBJ1-1; d_gene: TRBD1
CDR3aa: CASSLNRGSRNEQYF; CDR3nt: TGTGCCAGCAGCTTGAACAGGGGCAGTAGGAACGAGCAGTACTTC; len: 15; v_gene: TRBV11-2; abundance: NA; j_gene: TRBJ2-7; d_gene: TRBD1
CDR3aa: CASSLRGRELFF; CDR3nt: TGTGCCAGCAGCTTAAGGGGGCGGGAGCTGTTTTTT; len: 12; v_gene: TRBV7-6; abundance: few; j_gene: TRBJ2-2; d_gene: TRBD1
CDR3aa: CASSGSNFYYGYTF; CDR3nt: TGTGCCAGCAGTGGGAGTAATTTCTACTATGGCTACACCTTC; len: 14; v_gene: TRBV12-3/TRBV12-4; abundance: few; j_gene: TRBJ1-2; d_gene: NA
CDR3aa: CACHAFANTGELFF; CDR3nt: TGTGCCTGCCACGCGTTCGCGAACACCGGGGAGCTGTTTTTT; len: 14; v_gene: TRBV30; abundance: few; j_gene: TRBJ2-2; d_gene: NA
CDR3aa: CASSLVGSLAKNIQYF; CDR3nt: TGTGCCAGCAGTTTAGTGGGATCCCTAGCCAAAAACATTCAGTACTTC; len: 16; v_gene: TRBV28; abundance: NA; j_gene: TRBJ2-4; d_gene: NA
CDR3aa: CASSSGAVPDTQYF; CDR3nt: TGTGCCAGCAGTTCTGGCGCCGTACCAGATACGCAGTATTTT; len: 14; v_gene: TRBV28; abundance: few; j_gene: TRBJ2-3; d_gene: NA
CDR3aa: CATSRDRGFEQYF; CDR3nt: TGTGCCACCAGCAGAGACAGGGGGTTTGAGCAGTACTTC; len: 13; v_gene: TRBV15; abundance: NA; j_gene: TRBJ2-7; d_gene: TRBD1
CDR3aa: CASSLGTEGYEQYF; CDR3nt: TGTGCCAGCAGCTTAGGGACTGAAGGCTACGAGCAGTACTTC; len: 14; v_gene: TRBV7-6; abundance: few; j_gene: TRBJ2-7; d_gene: NA
CDR3aa: CSVAPNRGRGETQYF; CDR3nt: TGCAGCGTCGCCCCAAACAGGGGGCGGGGAGAGACCCAGTACTTC; len: 15; v_gene: TRBV29-1; abundance: NA; j_gene: TRBJ2-5; d_gene: TRBD1
CDR3aa: CASSFALAGVETQYF; CDR3nt: TGTGCCAGCAGCTTTGCACTAGCGGGGGTAGAGACCCAGTACTTC; len: 15; v_gene: TRBV7-2; abundance: few; j_gene: TRBJ2-5; d_gene: TRBD2
CDR3aa: CASSPRTGSGNTIYF; CDR3nt: TGCGCCAGCAGCCCGAGGACTGGCTCTGGAAACACCATATATTTT; len: 15; v_gene: TRBV5-1; abundance: many; j_gene: TRBJ1-3; d_gene: NA
CDR3aa: CASSLLGQGGAEAFF; CDR3nt: TGTGCCAGCAGTTTACTAGGACAGGGGGGCGCTGAAGCTTTCTTT; len: 15; v_gene: TRBV12-3/TRBV12-4; abundance: NA; j_gene: TRBJ1-1; d_gene: TRBD1
CDR3aa: CASSLQSGRSYEQYF; CDR3nt: TGCGCCAGCAGCTTGCAGTCCGGGCGCTCCTACGAGCAGTACTTC; len: 15; v_gene: TRBV5-1; abundance: few; j_gene: TRBJ2-7; d_gene: NA
CDR3aa: CASSGTGFSTEAFF; CDR3nt: TGTGCCAGCAGTGGGACAGGGTTCAGCACTGAAGCTTTCTTT; len: 14; v_gene: TRBV12-3/TRBV12-4; abundance: NA; j_gene: TRBJ1-1; d_gene: TRBD1
CDR3aa: CASSDRAGTAIYGYTF; CDR3nt: TGTGCCAGCAGTGATAGGGCCGGGACAGCAATCTATGGCTACACCTTC; len: 16; v_gene: TRBV25-1; abundance: NA; j_gene: TRBJ1-2; d_gene: TRBD1
CDR3aa: CSARDLQAGQSYNEQFF; CDR3nt: TGCAGTGCTAGAGACCTTCAAGCGGGACAGAGTTACAATGAGCAGTTCTTC; len: 17; v_gene: TRBV20-1; abundance: NA; j_gene: TRBJ2-1; d_gene: NA
CDR3aa: CASSRARGAGDTQYF; CDR3nt: TGCGCCAGCAGCCGGGCGCGGGGGGCTGGAGATACGCAGTATTTT; len: 15; v_gene: TRBV5-1; abundance: few; j_gene: TRBJ2-3; d_gene: TRBD2
CDR3aa: CASSPGGSYGYGYTF; CDR3nt: TGTGCCAGCAGCCCCGGCGGATCGTATGGCTATGGCTACACCTTC; len: 15; v_gene: TRBV7-2; abundance: NA; j_gene: TRBJ1-2; d_gene: NA
CDR3aa: CASSVGVRATSYGYTF; CDR3nt: TGTGCCAGCAGCGTAGGGGTGAGGGCAACTTCCTATGGCTACACCTTC; len: 16; v_gene: TRBV9; abundance: NA; j_gene: TRBJ1-2; d_gene: NA
CDR3aa: CASTLGQNYGYTF; CDR3nt: TGTGCCAGCACCCTTGGTCAGAACTATGGCTACACCTTC; len: 13; v_gene: TRBV12-3/TRBV12-4; abundance: NA; j_gene: TRBJ1-2; d_gene: NA
CDR3aa: CASSFSGTMDEKLFF; CDR3nt: TGCGCCAGCAGCTTTTCCGGGACAATGGATGAAAAACTGTTTTTT; len: 15; v_gene: TRBV4-1; abundance: NA; j_gene: TRBJ1-4; d_gene: NA
CDR3aa: CASGARRITEAFF; CDR3nt: TGTGCCAGCGGCGCACGGAGGATCACTGAAGCTTTCTTT; len: 13; v_gene: TRBV12-3/TRBV12-4; abundance: many; j_gene: TRBJ1-1; d_gene: NA
CDR3aa: CASSSIGGHLSSSNQPQHF; CDR3nt: TGTGCCAGCAGCTCAATCGGGGGACACTTATCTTCTAGCAATCAGCCCCAGCATTTT; len: 19; v_gene: TRBV7-2; abundance: few; j_gene: TRBJ1-5; d_gene: NA
CDR3aa: CACPNRDRGGYTF; CDR3nt: TGTGCCTGCCCGAACCGGGACAGGGGTGGCTACACCTTC; len: 13; v_gene: TRBV30; abundance: NA; j_gene: TRBJ1-2; d_gene: TRBD1
CDR3aa: CASSPQGFGNSPLHF; CDR3nt: TGTGCCAGCAGCCCCCAGGGTTTTGGTAATTCACCCCTCCACTTT; len: 15; v_gene: TRBV7-2; abundance: few; j_gene: TRBJ1-6; d_gene: NA
CDR3aa: CASSLGYNEQFF; CDR3nt: TGTGCCAGCAGTTTAGGTTACAATGAGCAGTTCTTC; len: 12; v_gene: TRBV12-3/TRBV12-4; abundance: many; j_gene: TRBJ2-1; d_gene: NA
CDR3aa: CATWRTPPPNTGELFF; CDR3nt: TGTGCCACCTGGAGGACTCCCCCCCCGAACACCGGGGAGCTGTTTTTT; len: 16; v_gene: TRBV6-5; abundance: few; j_gene: TRBJ2-2; d_gene: NA
CDR3aa: CASSSRSQGNTGELFF; CDR3nt: TGTGCCAGCAGCTCCCGGAGCCAGGGGAACACCGGGGAGCTGTTTTTT; len: 16; v_gene: TRBV11-3; abundance: NA; j_gene: TRBJ2-2; d_gene: NA
CDR3aa: CASSSYGRDTQYF; CDR3nt: TGTGCCAGCAGTAGTTACGGGAGAGATACGCAGTATTTT; len: 13; v_gene: TRBV6-1; abundance: NA; j_gene: TRBJ2-3; d_gene: NA
CDR3aa: CASSQVRGGNEKLFF; CDR3nt: TGTGCCAGCAGCCAAGTACGGGGAGGTAATGAAAAACTGTTTTTT; len: 15; v_gene: TRBV3-1; abundance: NA; j_gene: TRBJ1-4; d_gene: NA